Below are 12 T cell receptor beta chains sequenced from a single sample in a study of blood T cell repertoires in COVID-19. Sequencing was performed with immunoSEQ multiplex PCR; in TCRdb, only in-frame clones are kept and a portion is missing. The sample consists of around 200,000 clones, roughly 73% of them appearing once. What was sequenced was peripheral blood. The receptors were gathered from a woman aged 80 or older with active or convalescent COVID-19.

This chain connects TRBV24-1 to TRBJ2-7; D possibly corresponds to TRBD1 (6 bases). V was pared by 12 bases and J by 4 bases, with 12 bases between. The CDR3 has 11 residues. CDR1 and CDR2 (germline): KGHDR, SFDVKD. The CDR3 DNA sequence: TGTGCCGTAAGCAGGGGATACGAGCAGTACTTC. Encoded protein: CAVSRGYEQYF.

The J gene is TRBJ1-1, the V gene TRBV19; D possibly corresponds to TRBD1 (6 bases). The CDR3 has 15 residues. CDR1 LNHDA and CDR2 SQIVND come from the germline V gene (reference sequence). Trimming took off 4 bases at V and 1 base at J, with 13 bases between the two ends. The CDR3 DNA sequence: TGTGCCAGTAGTAGGCCGGGACACAAGAACACTGAAGCTTTCTTT. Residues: CASSRPGHKNTEAFF.

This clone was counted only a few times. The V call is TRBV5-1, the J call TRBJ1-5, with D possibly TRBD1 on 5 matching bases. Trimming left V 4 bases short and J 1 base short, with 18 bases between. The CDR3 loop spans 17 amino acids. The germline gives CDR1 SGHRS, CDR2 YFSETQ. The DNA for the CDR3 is TGCGCCAGCAGCCCCGGGGGGACCCGAGGAAGCAATCAGCCCCAGCATTTT. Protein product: CASSPGGTRGSNQPQHF.

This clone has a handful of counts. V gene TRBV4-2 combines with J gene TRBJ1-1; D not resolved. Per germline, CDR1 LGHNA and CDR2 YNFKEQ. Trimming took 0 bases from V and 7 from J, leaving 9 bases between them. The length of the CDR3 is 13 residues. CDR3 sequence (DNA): TGTGCCAGCAGCCAAGATGTATTCCTTGAAGCTTTCTTT. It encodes CASSQDVFLEAFF.

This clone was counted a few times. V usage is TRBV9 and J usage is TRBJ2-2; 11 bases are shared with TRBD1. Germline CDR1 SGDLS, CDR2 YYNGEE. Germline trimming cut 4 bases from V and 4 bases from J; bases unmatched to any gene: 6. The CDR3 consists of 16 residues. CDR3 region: CASSPGQGARTGELFF. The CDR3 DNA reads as TGTGCCAGCAGCCCAGGACAGGGGGCGCGCACCGGGGAGCTGTTTTTT. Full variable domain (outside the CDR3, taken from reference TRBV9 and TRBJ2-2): DSGVTQTPKHLITATGQRVTLRCSPRSGDLSVYWYQQSLDQGLQFLIQYYNGEERAKGNILERFSAQQFPDLHSELNLSSLELGDSALYFCASSPGQGARTGELFFGEGSRLTVL.

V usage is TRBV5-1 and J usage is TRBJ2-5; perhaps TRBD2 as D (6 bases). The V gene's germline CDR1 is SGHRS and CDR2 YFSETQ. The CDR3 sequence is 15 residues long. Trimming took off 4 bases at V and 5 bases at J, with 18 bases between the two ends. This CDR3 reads CASSPGDGGRETQYF. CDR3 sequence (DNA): TGCGCCAGCAGCCCCGGTGACGGGGGTCGGGAGACCCAGTACTTC.

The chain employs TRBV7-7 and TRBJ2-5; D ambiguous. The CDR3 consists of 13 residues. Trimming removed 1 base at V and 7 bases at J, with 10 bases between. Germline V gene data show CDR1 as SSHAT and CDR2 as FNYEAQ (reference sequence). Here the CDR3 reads CASSLGLRGTQYF. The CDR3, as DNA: TGTGCCAGCAGCTTAGGTCTCAGAGGGACCCAGTACTTC.

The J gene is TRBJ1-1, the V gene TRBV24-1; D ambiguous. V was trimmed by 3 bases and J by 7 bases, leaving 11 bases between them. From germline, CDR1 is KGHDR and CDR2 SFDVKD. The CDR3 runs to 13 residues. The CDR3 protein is CATSDDGGFEAFF. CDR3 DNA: TGTGCCACCAGTGATGACGGAGGATTTGAAGCTTTCTTT.

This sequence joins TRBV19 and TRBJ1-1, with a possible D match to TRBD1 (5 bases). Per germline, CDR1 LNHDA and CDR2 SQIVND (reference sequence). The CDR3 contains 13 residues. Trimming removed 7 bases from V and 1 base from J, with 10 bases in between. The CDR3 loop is CASNNRWNTEAFF. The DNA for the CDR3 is TGTGCCAGTAATAACAGGTGGAACACTGAAGCTTTCTTT.

CDR3 DNA: TGTGCCAGCAGCCAAGAATGGCCAGGGCACACTAACTATGGCTACACCTTC. It translates to CASSQEWPGHTNYGYTF. The rearrangement uses TRBV14 and TRBJ1-2, with TRBD1 as a possible D gene (5 bases). CDR3 length equals 17 residues. CDR1 SGHDN and CDR2 FVKESK come from the germline V gene. V shed 0 bases and J shed 0 bases, with 14 bases lying between them.

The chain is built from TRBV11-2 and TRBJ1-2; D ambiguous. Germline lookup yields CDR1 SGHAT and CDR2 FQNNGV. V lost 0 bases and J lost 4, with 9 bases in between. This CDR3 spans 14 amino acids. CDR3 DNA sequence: TGTGCCAGCAGCTTAGAACCAGCTAGCTATGGCTACACCTTC. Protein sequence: CASSLEPASYGYTF.

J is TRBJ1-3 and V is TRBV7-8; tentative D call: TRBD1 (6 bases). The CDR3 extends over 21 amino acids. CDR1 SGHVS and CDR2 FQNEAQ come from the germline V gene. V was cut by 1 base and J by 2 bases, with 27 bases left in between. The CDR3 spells CASSLVKRAGDRSLAGNTIYF. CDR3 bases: TGTGCCAGCAGCTTAGTTAAAAGGGCAGGGGATCGTTCTTTGGCTGGAAACACCATATATTTT.